This T cell receptor beta chain was retrieved from a study of STAT5B mutations in CD4+ large granular lymphocyte leukemia. For this clone: What it binds is not known.

Germline V gene lookup returns CDR1 WSHSY and CDR2 SAAADI. Trimming removed 6 bases at V and 4 bases at J, with 9 bases between. This CDR3 has 12 residues. Findings and limits, study-wide: No patients shared main leukemic clonotypes, though around 25% appeared at low frequency elsewhere. Without putative leukemic clones, patient CD4-sorted repertoires remained more clonal than healthy CD4+ repertoires. Top patient clones used TRBV06 genes more often: 8/27 versus 2/35 in controls.

Some clones are missing from TCRdb's copy, which holds only in-frame ones; the method was immunoSEQ multiplex PCR. The sample contains 30,000 to 35,000 clones, roughly two thirds of which appear only once. Sequencing was carried out using CD4+ T cells from blood buffy coats. The clonotype originates from a human donor in good health. The genes are TRBV10-2 and TRBJ1-2; D is unclear. CDR3 sequence (DNA): TGCGCCAGCAGGGCAGATGGCTATGGCTACACCTTC. It encodes CASRADGYGYTF.